Below, 2 T cell receptor beta chains from the same sample are listed, as sequenced in a study of T cell changes during pregnancy in multiple sclerosis. Sequenced by immunoSEQ multiplex PCR; TCRdb stores in-frame clones only, minus some. Counted here are 35,000 to 45,000 clones, about nine tenths occurring once; the ten biggest clones make up under 2.5%. This material consisted of CD4+ T cells from peripheral blood mononuclear cells, taken after pregnancy. These receptors all come from a female donor in good health, enrolled as a control in a pregnancy study.

The chain couples TRBV5-1 to TRBJ1-6; 8 bases are shared with TRBD1. Trimming at V came to 0 bases and at J to 9 bases, leaving 14 bases not matched to a gene. Germline assignment: CDR1 SGHRS and CDR2 YFSETQ. The CDR3 is 18 amino acids. The CDR3 here is CASSLDRLYGTGGSPLHF. DNA of the CDR3: TGCGCCAGCAGCTTGGATCGGCTGTACGGGACAGGAGGTTCACCCCTCCACTTT. Variable domain in full (rest from reference TRBV5-1 and TRBJ1-6): KAGVTQTPRYLIKTRGQQVTLSCSPISGHRSVSWYQQTPGQGLQFLFEYFSETQRNKGNFPGRFSGRQFSNSRSEMNVSTLELGDSALYLCASSLDRLYGTGGSPLHFGNGTRLTVT.

The chain couples TRBV6-5 to TRBJ2-7, with a possible D match to TRBD1 (6 bases). The CDR3 extends over 12 amino acids. Deletions cut 7 bases from V and 7 bases from J, with 14 bases between. Germline lookup yields CDR1 MNHEY and CDR2 SVGAGI. This CDR3 is CASTTGYGEQYF. CDR3 nucleotides: TGTGCCAGCACCACAGGGTACGGGGAGCAGTACTTC.